Below, 21 T cell receptor beta chains from the same sample are listed, as sequenced in a study of blood T cells in healthy people across ages. PCR was performed a second time for 7 to 11 cycles using a sample-barcoded 5' primer and a J-beta primer mix. MiXCR, applied by TCRdb to the 5' RACE reads, yields one record per CDR3 protein. The table includes around 1.5 million distinct CDR3 sequences, roughly 32% detected once. Sequences were obtained from blood. These TCRs come from a woman aged 25 to 39 in good health.

This clonotype was seen a handful of times. V usage is TRBV6-1 and J usage is TRBJ1-1; possible D gene TRBD1, 5 bases. The CDR3 length is 14 residues. The ends were cut back, 0 bases at V and 11 bases at J, with 16 bases in the middle. The germline V gene encodes CDR1 MNHNS and CDR2 SASEGT. CDR3 DNA sequence: TGTGCCAGCAGTGAAGCGCAGAGAGGGACGGTCGCTTTCTTT. Protein product: CASSEAQRGTVAFF.

This clonotype was observed a handful of times. The chain combines TRBV27 with TRBJ1-1; no definite D call. The germline gives CDR1 MNHEY, CDR2 SMNVEV (reference sequence). The ends were cut back, 6 bases at V and 5 bases at J, with 10 bases in the middle. This CDR3 region has 12 residues. CDR3 residues: CASRDPATEAFF. CDR3 in DNA: TGTGCCAGCAGAGACCCAGCTACTGAAGCTTTCTTT.

J is TRBJ2-1 and V is TRBV11-2; D perhaps matches TRBD2 (7 bases). The length of the CDR3 is 15 residues. Germline assignment: CDR1 SGHAT and CDR2 FQNNGV. Between the trimmed V and J ends, which lost 5 bases and 4 bases, there was a span of 15 bases. In nucleotides, the CDR3 is TGTGCCAGCAGCCCCAGGGAGGGGGGGTACAATGAGCAGTTCTTC. It is translated as CASSPREGGYNEQFF.

The chain combines TRBV29-1 with TRBJ2-1, with D possibly TRBD2 on 5 matching bases. Between the trimmed V and J ends, which lost 1 base and 0 bases, there was a span of 10 bases. CDR1 and CDR2 (germline): SQVTM, ANQGSEA. CDR3 length equals 15 residues. The CDR3 DNA reads TGCAGCGTTGAAGTATGGACTTCCTCCTACAATGAGCAGTTCTTC. Amino acid sequence: CSVEVWTSSYNEQFF.

This chain uses TRBV5-1 with TRBJ1-1; TRBD1 aligns across 8 bases. This CDR3 has 14 amino acids. The V and J ends lost 4 bases and 5 bases, in that order; junction bases with no gene match: 7. Germline lookup yields CDR1 SGHRS and CDR2 YFSETQ. The CDR3 here is CASSGRTGQTEAFF. The CDR3 DNA is TGCGCCAGCAGCGGACGGACAGGGCAAACTGAAGCTTTCTTT.

In its sample, this clonotype was seen a few times. The chain uses TRBV6-1 and TRBJ2-1; D is perhaps TRBD1 or TRBD2 (6 bases each). This CDR3 contains 12 residues. V was cut by 6 bases and J by 9 bases, with 12 bases left in between. Germline V gene sequence: CDR1 MNHNS, CDR2 SASEGT. The CDR3 bases are TGTGCCAGCAGGGAGAGGGGGGCTGAGCAGTTCTTC. Translating it yields CASRERGAEQFF.

The chain links TRBV5-1 to TRBJ2-1, with D possibly matching TRBD2 (5 bases). Germline V gene lookup returns CDR1 SGHRS and CDR2 YFSETQ. The CDR3 covers 15 residues. V lost 4 bases and J lost 0, with 11 bases in between. For the CDR3, the DNA is TGCGCCAGCAGCCCGGACTTGGGCTCCTACAATGAGCAGTTCTTC. Protein product: CASSPDLGSYNEQFF.

The chain recombines TRBV30 with TRBJ2-1; the D is unclear. Germline CDR1 and CDR2: GTSNPN and SVGIG (reference sequence). Trimming took off 3 bases at V and 13 bases at J, with 13 bases between the two ends. CDR3 size: 11 residues. CDR3 region: CAWSSPRSQFF. DNA of the CDR3: TGTGCCTGGAGCTCCCCCCGGTCCCAGTTCTTC. The full variable domain, with the rest looked up from reference TRBV30 and TRBJ2-1, is SQTIHQWPATLVQPVGSPLSLECTVEGTSNPNLYWYRQAAGRGLQLLFYSVGIGQISSEVPQNLSASRPQDRQFILSSKKLLLSDSGFYLCAWSSPRSQFFGPGTRLTVL.

This clonotype was detected a few times. This chain links TRBV12-3 or TRBV12-4 with TRBJ1-1; 9 bases are a match to TRBD1. J was trimmed by 3 bases and V by 3 bases; bases with no gene match: 5. The CDR3 covers 15 residues. This CDR3 is CASSFRQGGDTEAFF. In DNA form, the CDR3 reads TGTGCCAGCAGTTTTCGACAGGGGGGAGACACTGAAGCTTTCTTT.

V is TRBV7-9 and J is TRBJ2-7; tentative D call: TRBD2 (7 bases). The germline V gene encodes CDR1 SEHNR and CDR2 FQNEAQ (reference sequence). The CDR3 sequence is 17 residues long. V shed 6 bases and J shed 2 bases, with 23 bases lying between them. This chain's CDR3 is CASSPRGGGIYPYEQYF. The CDR3 DNA sequence: TGTGCCAGCAGTCCAAGAGGGGGGGGGATATACCCCTACGAGCAGTACTTC.

About this clonotype itself: This sequence may be a read error, since a much larger clone differs from it by one base. This chain connects TRBV4-1 to TRBJ1-2, with D possibly matching TRBD1 (6 bases). V lost 4 bases and J lost 6, with 15 bases in between. The germline gives CDR1 MGHRA, CDR2 YSYEKL. The length of the CDR3 is 14 residues. The CDR3 nucleotides are TGCGCCAGCAGCCGGAGTACAGGGATAGATGGCTACACCTTC. Residues: CASSRSTGIDGYTF.

This clonotype was seen a few times. V and J are TRBV24-1 and TRBJ2-3, with D hard to call. Germline CDR1 and CDR2: KGHDR and SFDVKD. Trimming shortened V by 6 bases and J by 5 bases, and 2 bases separated the two germline ends. This CDR3 has 10 amino acids. The CDR3 region is CATSLDTQYF. CDR3 bases: TGTGCCACCAGTCTAGATACGCAGTATTTT.

V is TRBV6-5 and J is TRBJ1-2; D not certain. Germline CDR1 and CDR2: MNHEY and SVGAGI. The CDR3 consists of 13 residues. With 6 bases removed from V and 3 bases from J, the gap between germline ends came to 11 bases. The CDR3 sequence is CASSPNEYYGYTF. The CDR3 DNA is TGTGCCAGCAGCCCCAACGAGTACTATGGCTACACCTTC.

J is TRBJ2-7 and V is TRBV29-1; D may be TRBD2 (6 bases). The germline V gene encodes CDR1 SQVTM and CDR2 ANQGSEA. V lost 4 bases to trimming and J lost 4 bases, with 17 bases between them. CDR3 length equals 14 residues. The CDR3 loop is CSVVGDGRGYEQYF. In DNA, the CDR3 is TGCAGCGTTGTTGGGGACGGCCGGGGGTACGAGCAGTACTTC.

The J gene is TRBJ2-7, the V gene TRBV6-6; possible D gene TRBD2, 7 bases. Per germline, CDR1 MNHNY and CDR2 SVGAGI (reference sequence). Trimming stripped 5 bases from V and 3 bases from J, with 14 bases between. The CDR3 extends over 14 amino acids. CDR3 loop: CASSRWEGGYEQYF. Here the CDR3 DNA reads TGTGCCAGCAGTCGCTGGGAGGGGGGCTACGAGCAGTACTTC.

V usage is TRBV3-1 and J usage is TRBJ2-2; the match to TRBD1 covers 7 bases. J lost 6 bases, V lost 4 bases, and 11 bases had no gene match. The germline V gene has CDR1 LGHDT and CDR2 YNNKEL (reference sequence). The CDR3 is 16 amino acids. The CDR3 region has the DNA TGTGCCAGCAGCCCGTGGACAGGAGTATCCCCCGGGGAGCTGTTTTTT. Translation gives CASSPWTGVSPGELFF.

This clonotype was seen repeatedly, ten times or more. V usage is TRBV10-3 and J usage is TRBJ2-1; 8 bases match TRBD2. Germline values: CDR1 ENHRY, CDR2 SYGVKD. The CDR3 totals 16 residues. V gave up 3 bases and J gave up 0 bases; unmatched junction bases: 4. The CDR3 bases are TGTGCCATCAGTGATCGGCGGGAGGCCTCCTACAATGAGCAGTTCTTC. Protein: CAISDRREASYNEQFF.

This clonotype was seen a few times. The gene calls are TRBV7-9 and TRBJ2-7; D could derive from TRBD1 or TRBD2 (5 bases each). CDR1 SEHNR and CDR2 FQNEAQ come from the germline V gene (reference sequence). Trimming removed 6 bases from V and 0 bases from J, with 12 bases in between. The CDR3 consists of 14 residues. Written as DNA, the CDR3 is TGTGCCAGCAGGGGGGACCTAGGCTCCTACGAGCAGTACTTC. This translates into CASRGDLGSYEQYF.

As for this clonotype: Germline is not matched at one junction end, which may reflect a read error. This chain uses TRBV4-1 with TRBJ1-2, with D possibly matching TRBD1 (5 bases). The CDR3 runs to 14 residues. Germline V lookup: CDR1 MGHRA, CDR2 YSYEKL. CDR3 bases: TGCGCCGGCAGCCAAGCCCGGGGGAGGAATGGCTACACCTTC. This gives the protein CAGSQARGRNGYTF.

Comments on this clonotype: A much larger clonotype is one base distant, so this may be a read error. The CDR3, as DNA: TGCGCCAGCTCGACTAGCGAGGCTAGCACAGATACGCAGTATTTT. Translating gives CASSTSEASTDTQYF. The chain joins TRBV4-1 to TRBJ2-3, with 8 bases matching TRBD2. The germline V gene encodes CDR1 MGHRA and CDR2 YSYEKL. J lost 0 bases, V lost 8 bases, and 7 bases had no gene match. The CDR3 is 15 residues long.

V usage is TRBV20-1 and J usage is TRBJ2-1; D possibly uses TRBD1 or TRBD2 (5 bases each). CDR3 length equals 17 residues. V lost 1 base, J lost 0 bases, and 16 bases lay in between. Germline V gene sequence: CDR1 DFQATT, CDR2 SNEGSKA (reference sequence). CDR3 loop: CSARAPWGGPSYNEQFF. In nucleotides, the CDR3 is TGCAGTGCTAGAGCCCCCTGGGGCGGGCCCTCCTACAATGAGCAGTTCTTC.